This T cell receptor beta chain came from a study of T cells in Graves' hyperthyroidism and ophthalmopathy. Exclusions: uncontrolled infection, other autoimmune disease, pregnancy, lactation. Looked up from germline, CDR1 is SGHAT and CDR2 is FQNNGV. The CDR3 contains 15 residues. V shed 6 bases, J shed 5 bases, and the junction held 9 bases outside the gene matches. RNA transcripts gave rise to amplified TCR beta CDR3 regions. First-round RT-PCR targeting the TCR CDR3 was performed with the HTBI primer set. TCRdb itself ran the multiplex PCR reads through MiXCR, one entry per CDR3 protein. Of 550,000 to 600,000 distinct CDR3 sequences in the sample, around 45% were seen once. In regard to this clonotype: The antigen remains undetermined.

General study results and limits: Most thyroid clonotypes expanded above 0.001 appeared in blood too.

The material sequenced was peripheral blood or thyroid tissue (not recorded which). The chain couples TRBV11-2 to TRBJ2-7; 11 bases line up with TRBD2. The source is an adult woman with Graves' disease, either hyperthyroidism or ophthalmopathy (not recorded which). DNA of the CDR3: TGTGCCAGCAGTACCCCACTAGCGGGAGATGACGAGCAGTACTTC. This translates into CASSTPLAGDDEQYF.